This T cell receptor (beta chain) was recorded in a study of CD8+ T cells in alopecia areata. Notes on this clone: What it binds is not known.

Specified treatment: oral pan-JAK inhibitor, 5-10 mg twice daily. Extracted RNA was reverse transcribed into cDNA, the sequencing template. The data were produced by immunoSEQ multiplex PCR, yet TCRdb's version contains in-frame clones alone and is incomplete. This sample has more than 140,000 clones, with approximately 86% found just once. CDR3 length equals 12 residues. V lost 5 bases and J lost 3, with 10 bases in between. Germline CDR1 and CDR2: GTSNPN and SVGIG (reference sequence). Study results and limitations: A large proportion of expanded lesional clones were detected persisting in scalp and blood during tofacitinib. An increase in clonality over normal scalp was evident in lesional scalp, especially alopecia totalis/universalis. Because one nonresponder was included, the link of baseline CD8+ expansion to response is considered uncertain.

Specimen: CD8+ T cells sorted from blood, collected at week 4, from a patient treated with tofacitinib. This rearrangement joins TRBV30 to TRBJ1-2; D not certain. The sequence was collected from a human donor with alopecia areata. DNA for the CDR3: TGTGCCTGGGCCTCCGGGGACTATGGCTACACCTTC. Protein sequence: CAWASGDYGYTF.